The sequence of this TCR beta chain was determined in a study of shared T cell receptors in the human thymus (dated by TCRdb to about 2021). For context, the study as a whole: The study examined how the human thymus generates shared, self-reactive T-cell receptor alpha chains.

The library was generated by the immunoSEQ multiplex PCR assay. TCRdb limited this immuneACCESS table to in-frame rearrangements with V and J called. A share of clones is missing; checked studies link under half to unresolved V genes, and the rest is unexplained. Here the sample has 540,000 or so clones; around 82% occur a single time. About 0.012% of the sample is taken by the ten largest. Germline trimming amounts to 5 bases on V and 0 bases on J, with 10 as the count of junction bases outside the gene matches. From the cysteine through the phenylalanine, the CDR3 covers 17 amino acids. Just CDR3 DNA is preserved here, 51 bases in frame from base 1. According to the germline V gene, CDR1 reads SGHTA and CDR2 reads FQGNSA. A remark on this clone: Its antigen remains unidentified. Base qualities are missing; no much larger clone stands one base away.

These records were also assigned to another study, of human thymus T cells. The second study's authors report: In Finland, the donors were immunologically healthy infants who were having open corrective cardiac surgery for congenital heart defects. Thymus tissue was collected as surgical resects that were removed during corrective cardiac surgery. V and J gene segment usage appeared biased in both thymic and peripheral blood repertoires. The related research found that thymic TCR repertoires overlapped highly between unrelated individuals. The study described the TCR alpha and beta repertoires in roughly 8 infant thymus samples and a few matching peripheral blood samples. Donor ages ranging from about 6 to 244 days were recorded, and more than 5 male and two female infants were included in the cohort. After being mechanically released from the tissue, thymocytes were kept at -70 degrees C in pellets of about 9.5-30 million cells. Genomic DNA was extracted from frozen cell pellets with a QIAsymphony instrument. Using the immunoSEQ multiplex PCR assay, the TCRB and TCRAD loci were amplified from a standardized quantity of quality-controlled genomic DNA. The amplicons spanned the V(D)J region and were long enough to cover the CDR3 and allow V and J genes to be identified. The commercial immunoSEQ service was used to sequence amplicons on an Illumina platform. Primer bias and sequencing errors were corrected as previously described, and TCRAD and TCRB were defined on the basis of the IMGT database. immunoSEQ Analyzer 3.0 and VDJTools were used for repertoire analysis, which covered basic statistics, V/J segment usage, diversity estimates, rarefaction and pairwise overlap. Diversity was estimated with Chao1, ChaoE, Efron-Thisted, Shannon and inverse Simpson indices, and also on datasets down-sampled to the smallest sample. Repertoire overlap was assessed by strict matching of CDR3 nucleotide sequence, V gene and J gene, and clustering was done by Jaccard-based multidimensional scaling. On average, thymus samples gave around 810,000 unique TCRB clonotypes, whereas blood samples gave 75,000 to 95,000.

Sequenced material: thymocytes. The receptor was isolated from a boy in the first two years of life with a congenital heart defect. Donor details come from another sample of the same person, matched by shared clones. The chain joins TRBV7-2 to TRBJ2-1, with 7 bases matching TRBD2. The sequence in DNA is TGTGCCAGCAGCCCCCCCCCTCTAGCGGTCTCCTACAATGAGCAGTTCTTC. The translation is CASSPPPLAVSYNEQFF.